Below are 22 T cell receptor beta chains sequenced from a single sample in a study of Graves' ophthalmopathy and Graves' hyperthyroidism. Investigators amplified TCR beta CDR3 regions from RNA transcripts. The workflow started with a first-round RT-PCR run with HTBI primers and then moved on to a second-round multiplex PCR. In TCRdb, the multiplex PCR reads were re-called with MiXCR into one record per CDR3 protein. The sample contains approximately 1.2 million distinct CDR3 sequences, 35% to 45% of which appear only once. What was sequenced was peripheral blood or thyroid tissue (not recorded which). The receptors stem from an adult man with Graves' hyperthyroidism.

This clonotype was seen ten or more times. V gene TRBV20-1 combines with J gene TRBJ2-7; D possibly corresponds to TRBD2 (5 bases). The CDR3 extends over 11 amino acids. V was trimmed by 1 base and J by 9 bases, leaving 10 bases between them. Germline V gene sequence: CDR1 DFQATT, CDR2 SNEGSKA (reference sequence). CDR3 loop: CSARGRGGQYF. CDR3 sequence (DNA): TGCAGTGCTAGAGGTAGAGGAGGGCAGTACTTC.

This clonotype occurred a few times. The chain is built from TRBV12-3 or TRBV12-4 and TRBJ1-1; TRBD1 aligns across 9 bases. The CDR3 extends over 13 amino acids. With V trimmed by 6 bases and J by 3 bases, 2 bases remained unmatched. In nucleotides, the CDR3 is TGTGCCAGCAGGCGGGACAGGGACACTGAAGCTTTCTTT. Its protein is CASRRDRDTEAFF.

With regard to this clonotype: A much more abundant neighbour one base away suggests this may be a read error. The conserved phenylalanine or tryptophan is not found at the CDR3 terminus, so this likely reflects a read error. The genes are TRBV12-3 or TRBV12-4 and TRBJ1-1, with 9 bases fitting TRBD1. The CDR3 runs 13 residues. Unmatched junction bases numbered 5, after V lost 6 bases and J lost 6 bases. CDR3 residues: CASRQDRGPEAFL. In DNA, the CDR3 is TGTGCCAGCAGACAGGACAGGGGACCTGAAGCTTTCCTT.

V gene TRBV20-1 combines with J gene TRBJ2-7, with D perhaps TRBD1 (6 bases). The V gene lost 5 bases and the J gene lost 8 bases, with 16 bases spanning the gap. Per germline, CDR1 DFQATT and CDR2 SNEGSKA (reference sequence). The CDR3 contains 12 residues. CDR3 amino acids: CSAPPGVGQQYF. The CDR3 DNA is TGCAGTGCTCCCCCAGGGGTGGGTCAGCAGTACTTC.

The chain carries TRBV6-2 or TRBV6-3 and TRBJ2-7; 8 bases align to TRBD2. Germline V lookup: CDR1 MNHEY, CDR2 SVGEGT. V shed 2 bases and J 4 bases; nucleotides not matched to a gene: 4. The CDR3 extends over 14 amino acids. CDR3 in DNA: TGTGCCAGCAGTTACACGGGGGGGTTATACGAGCAGTACTTC. Its protein is CASSYTGGLYEQYF.

This chain uses TRBV7-2 with TRBJ1-5, with D unclear. The CDR3 totals 14 residues. CDR1 and CDR2 from the germline V gene are SGHTA and FQGNSA. Trimming pared 5 bases from V and 5 bases from J, leaving 13 bases between. CDR3 bases: TGTGCCAGCAGCCTGGGGATGGGCGATCAGCCCCAGCATTTT. It codes for CASSLGMGDQPQHF. Supplemented by reference TRBV7-2 and TRBJ1-5, the full variable domain reads GAGVSQSPSNKVTEKGKDVELRCDPISGHTALYWYRQSLGQGLEFLIYFQGNSAPDKSGLPSDRFSAERTGGSVSTLTIQRTQQEDSAVYLCASSLGMGDQPQHFGDGTRLSIL.

This clonotype appeared a few times. V is TRBV11-2 and J is TRBJ2-7; 8 bases fit TRBD2. CDR1 is SGHAT, CDR2 FQNNGV, per germline. The trim removed 1 base at V and 2 bases at J, leaving 4 bases unmatched. The CDR3 loop spans 15 amino acids. The CDR3 DNA follows: TGTGCCAGCAGCTTAGTATTCGGGGGGGCCTACGAGCAGTACTTC. The encoded protein is CASSLVFGGAYEQYF.

This clonotype appeared a single time. This may stem from a read error, because a much larger clone lies one nucleotide away. Since no conserved phenylalanine or tryptophan closes the CDR3, a read error is the likely cause. The chain couples TRBV9 to TRBJ2-5; the D is unclear. Germline CDR1 and CDR2: SGDLS and YYNGEE. This CDR3 has 13 residues. V was cut by 0 bases and J by 4 bases, with 7 bases left in between. The CDR3 region is CASSVDGGETQYL. CDR3 nucleotide sequence: TGTGCCAGCAGCGTAGATGGCGGAGAGACCCAGTACCTC.

This clonotype was counted between two and nine times. A much larger clonotype is one base distant, so this may be a read error. The chain links TRBV2 to TRBJ1-1; possibly TRBD1 for D (6 bases). The CDR3 loop spans 16 amino acids. CDR1 and CDR2 from the germline V gene are SNHLY and FYNNEI. CDR3 coding DNA: TGTGCCGGCAGTCGGCACCGGGACAAGACGAACACTGAAGCTTTCTTT. It codes for CAGSRHRDKTNTEAFF.

Concerning this clonotype itself: One base away lies a much larger clone, so this may be a sequencing read error. The chain couples TRBV12-3 or TRBV12-4 to TRBJ2-7; 7 positions agree with TRBD2. The J segment lost 3 bases and the V segment lost 4 bases, leaving 6 bases of the junction unmatched. CDR3 length equals 14 residues. CDR3 in amino acids: CASSSAGSNYEQYF. CDR3 DNA sequence: TGTGCCAGCAGTTCAGCGGGGTCCAACTACGAGCAGTACTTC.

This clonotype was counted at least ten times. The rearrangement uses TRBV11-2 and TRBJ2-7; D gene unclear. The germline CDR1 and CDR2 sequences are SGHAT and FQNNGV. Trimming removed 5 bases from V and 5 bases from J, with 16 bases in between. This CDR3 has 14 amino acids. The CDR3 region is CASSEAKGHHEQYF. CDR3 sequence (DNA): TGTGCCAGCAGCGAAGCAAAAGGGCACCACGAGCAGTACTTC.

V and J are TRBV7-2 and TRBJ2-5; TRBD2 aligns across 12 bases. Germline CDR1 reads SGHTA; CDR2 reads FQGNSA. Germline trimming cut 6 bases from V and 0 bases from J; bases unmatched to any gene: 14. CDR3 length: 19 residues. As DNA, the CDR3 is TGTGCCAGCAGTTACTCCCAGGGACGACTAGCGGGGGACCAAGAGACCCAGTACTTC. Translated: CASSYSQGRLAGDQETQYF.

V gene TRBV25-1 combines with J gene TRBJ1-5, with D unclear. The germline CDR1 and CDR2 sequences are MGHDK and SYGVNS. Trimming shortened V by 8 bases and J by 2 bases, and 13 bases separated the two germline ends. This CDR3 is 14 amino acids long. The CDR3 nucleotides read TGTGCCAGCGGCCCGACAATAGGCAATCAGCCCCAGCATTTT. Its translation: CASGPTIGNQPQHF.

This clonotype was seen repeatedly, ten times or more. The rearrangement uses TRBV9 and TRBJ1-1, with D tentatively TRBD1 (5 bases). Germline-derived CDR1 and CDR2 are SGDLS and YYNGEE. The germline V and J ends were trimmed by 2 bases and 1 base, with 12 bases remaining between them. This CDR3 has 15 amino acids. The CDR3 sequence is CASSVGGAPNTEAFF. CDR3 coding DNA: TGTGCCAGCAGCGTGGGAGGGGCTCCGAACACTGAAGCTTTCTTT.

V usage is TRBV12-3 or TRBV12-4 and J usage is TRBJ2-6; the match to TRBD1 covers 8 bases. The CDR3 is 17 residues long. V lost 6 bases, J lost 1 base, and 8 bases stayed unmatched. The CDR3 protein is CASSSRQGFSGANVLTF. The CDR3, as DNA: TGTGCCAGCAGCAGTCGACAGGGGTTTTCTGGGGCCAACGTCCTGACTTTC.

This clonotype has at least ten counts. This chain links TRBV2 with TRBJ2-5, with TRBD2 matching 7 bases. Trimming removed 6 bases from V and 1 base from J; junction bases left unmatched: 8. The CDR3 is 15 residues long. Germline lookup yields CDR1 SNHLY and CDR2 FYNNEI. CDR3 loop: CASRPGGGAQETQYF. The CDR3 DNA reads TGTGCCAGCAGACCCGGGGGAGGGGCCCAAGAGACCCAGTACTTC.

This clonotype occurred a few times. This chain links TRBV20-1 with TRBJ1-2; TRBD1 agrees at 7 bases. V was pared by 5 bases and J by 0 bases, with 12 bases of the junction left unmatched. CDR3 length: 16 residues. Germline CDR1 reads DFQATT; CDR2 reads SNEGSKA (reference sequence). The CDR3 sequence: CSAFSPGTETNYGYTF. The CDR3 DNA reads TGCAGTGCTTTTAGTCCCGGGACAGAGACTAACTATGGCTACACCTTC.

This clonotype was observed at least ten times. The chain uses TRBV10-3 and TRBJ2-7; D is unclear. CDR3 length: 12 amino acids. The ends were cut back, 8 bases at V and 2 bases at J, with 10 bases in the middle. CDR1 is ENHRY and CDR2 is SYGVKD in the germline V gene. CDR3 DNA sequence: TGTGCCATCTCCAGCGAGACCTACGAGCAGTACTTC. Residues: CAISSETYEQYF.

This clonotype has a count of ten or more. The V and J genes are TRBV6-5 and TRBJ1-2; possible D gene TRBD1, 5 bases. CDR1 MNHEY and CDR2 SVGAGI come from the germline V gene. The CDR3 is made up of 13 amino acids. V was shortened by 6 bases and J by 0 bases, with 8 bases between the two germline ends. The DNA for the CDR3 is TGTGCCAGCAGAGACAGCCCTAACTATGGCTACACCTTC. This encodes CASRDSPNYGYTF.

On this clonotype: Possible read error: a much larger clone is one base away. The chain combines TRBV2 with TRBJ2-7; TRBD1 matches 8 bases. Trimming at V came to 7 bases and at J to 9 bases, leaving 14 bases not matched to a gene. The CDR3 runs 14 residues. Per germline, CDR1 SNHLY and CDR2 FYNNEI. CDR3 nucleotides: TGTGCCAGCAAGAGTCGGCAGGGGGCGTCCGGGCAGTACTTC. Translation: CASKSRQGASGQYF.

This clonotype appeared many times. The chain recombines TRBV11-2 with TRBJ2-5, with D uncertain. Germline V gene lookup returns CDR1 SGHAT and CDR2 FQNNGV. This CDR3 is built from 16 residues. The ends were cut back, 4 bases at V and 3 bases at J, with 18 bases in the middle. The CDR3 nucleotides are TGTGCCAGCAGCTCAATCGTCCCTCCCGGAGAAGAGACCCAGTACTTC. As protein: CASSSIVPPGEETQYF.

As for this clonotype: A single base separates this from a much larger clone, so it may be a read error. V and J are TRBV5-1 and TRBJ2-7, with a possible D match to TRBD2 (5 bases). Germline V CDR1 and CDR2: SGHRS, YFSETQ. The CDR3 totals 13 residues. This CDR3 reads CASKEDVTYEQNF. DNA for the CDR3: TGCGCCAGCAAGGAGGACGTCACCTACGAGCAGAACTTC.